The entry that follows covers one TCR beta chain sequence. The repertoire was sequenced with immunoSEQ multiplex PCR; TCRdb's copy has only in-frame clones and lacks some. The sample lists 50,000 or so clones, 85% to 95% occurring once. This record belongs to a study of T cell changes during pregnancy in multiple sclerosis. This CDR3 is 14 amino acids long. Germline lookup yields CDR1 KGHSH and CDR2 LQKENI. The V gene end was trimmed by 2 bases and the J gene end by 11 bases; junction bases not matched to a gene: 7. V gene TRBV18 combines with J gene TRBJ1-4; 8 positions agree with TRBD1. The material was CD4+ T cells from peripheral blood mononuclear cells, obtained in the third trimester of pregnancy. This clonotype originated in a female donor with multiple sclerosis, enrolled in a pregnancy study. Here the CDR3 reads CASSPDRQGSKLFF. In DNA, the CDR3 is TGTGCCAGCTCACCAGATAGACAGGGGTCGAAACTGTTTTTT.